Shown below are 9 T cell receptor beta chains from a single sample sequenced in a study of Ad26.COV2.S vaccination and SARS-CoV-2 variants. TCRdb's table, derived via immunoSEQ multiplex PCR, lists solely in-frame clones and lacks some. The data show around 350,000 clones, with roughly nine tenths seen just once and about 3.9% held by the top ten. The sequences come from peripheral blood, collected after recovery from COVID-19. The receptors originated from a human donor who had recovered from COVID-19.

The rearrangement links TRBV11-1 to TRBJ1-4; D remains unclear. The CDR3 runs to 15 residues. Germline-derived CDR1 and CDR2 are SGHAT and FQDESV (reference sequence). V lost 5 bases to trimming and J lost 0 bases, with 10 bases between them. The CDR3 nucleotides read TGTGCCAGCAGCACGGACGGGGCAACTAATGAAAAACTGTTTTTT. This sequence encodes CASSTDGATNEKLFF.

This clone occurred once. This chain joins TRBV5-1 and TRBJ2-2; D is possibly TRBD1 (5 bases). V lost 0 bases and J 4 bases, leaving 19 bases between the germline ends. CDR1 and CDR2 from the germline V gene are SGHRS and YFSETQ. This CDR3 contains 18 residues. CDR3 DNA sequence: TGCGCCAGCAGCTTGGGCCAGGGAAGTTTGGTCGGCACCGGGGAGCTGTTTTTT. It codes for CASSLGQGSLVGTGELFF.

The gene calls are TRBV10-3 and TRBJ1-1; 7 positions match TRBD1. The trim removed 6 bases at V and 3 bases at J, leaving 10 bases unmatched. The CDR3 runs to 15 residues. In germline, CDR1 is ENHRY, CDR2 SYGVKD. CDR3 sequence (DNA): TGTGCCATCAGACAGGGGACCGGATCAGACACTGAAGCTTTCTTT. Its translation: CAIRQGTGSDTEAFF.

The chain combines TRBV2 with TRBJ1-1; D gene uncertain. V lost 4 bases and J 2 bases, leaving 11 bases between the germline ends. The CDR3 consists of 14 residues. Germline CDR1 and CDR2: SNHLY and FYNNEI. Here the CDR3 reads CASSAYPINTEAFF. As DNA, the CDR3 is TGTGCCAGCAGTGCTTATCCGATCAACACTGAAGCTTTCTTT.

The chain uses TRBV14 and TRBJ2-1; 11 nucleotides align to TRBD2. The CDR3 is 15 residues long. The germline gives CDR1 SGHDN, CDR2 FVKESK. The trim removed 5 bases at V and 3 bases at J, leaving 3 bases unmatched. The CDR3 protein is CASSALAGGYNEQFF. The CDR3 nucleotides are TGTGCCAGCAGCGCCCTAGCGGGGGGCTACAATGAGCAGTTCTTC.

This sequence joins TRBV9 and TRBJ1-2; D perhaps matches TRBD1 (5 bases). CDR3 size: 18 residues. V shed 6 bases and J shed 0 bases, with 24 bases lying between them. Germline values: CDR1 SGDLS, CDR2 YYNGEE. CDR3 sequence: CASTREGTPGLANYGYTF. CDR3 in DNA: TGTGCCAGCACCCGTGAAGGGACCCCGGGCCTAGCTAACTATGGCTACACCTTC.

The chain uses TRBV27 and TRBJ2-3; D possibly corresponds to TRBD2 (6 bases). From germline, CDR1 is MNHEY and CDR2 SMNVEV (reference sequence). Trimming removed 1 base at V and 1 base at J, with 9 bases between. The CDR3 contains 15 residues. CDR3 DNA: TGTGCCAGCAGTTTATGGTTAGCGGGCACAGATACGCAGTATTTT. Its translation: CASSLWLAGTDTQYF.

V is TRBV7-9 and J is TRBJ1-2; D call uncertain. The germline CDR1 and CDR2 sequences are SEHNR and FQNEAQ (reference sequence). This CDR3 has 13 amino acids. Trimming cost V 3 bases and J 7 bases, with 12 bases left between them. CDR3 DNA sequence: TGTGCCAGCAGCTTCGAAAGGGCGCCTGGCTACACCTTC. Its translation: CASSFERAPGYTF.

This clone was seen only once. The V call is TRBV5-4, the J call TRBJ2-5; perhaps TRBD1 as D (6 bases). Deletions cut 2 bases from V and 5 bases from J, with 16 bases between. Germline V CDR1 and CDR2: SGHNT, YYREEE (reference sequence). The CDR3 consists of 15 residues. DNA of the CDR3: TGTGCCAGCAGCTTCGGGTCAGGGGCGAGGGAGACCCAGTACTTC. Encoded protein: CASSFGSGARETQYF. Full variable domain (rest looked up from reference TRBV5-4 and TRBJ2-5): ETGVTQSPTHLIKTRGQQVTLRCSSQSGHNTVSWYQQALGQGPQFIFQYYREEENGRGNFPPRFSGLQFPNYSSELNVNALELDDSALYLCASSFGSGARETQYFGPGTRLLVL.